These 26 T cell receptor beta chains came from one sample sequenced in a study of OX40 agonist ivuxolimab in advanced cancers. The method was immunoSEQ multiplex PCR; TCRdb's version includes in-frame clones alone and lacks a portion of them. The sample has 95,000 to 100,000 clones; about 86% are singletons. The sequencing used CD4+ or CD8+ T cells sorted from blood, collected in a trial of the OX40 agonist ivuxolimab. All receptors derive from an adult with an advanced solid tumor such as melanoma, head and neck, liver or kidney cancer.

The genes are TRBV19 and TRBJ2-5; D unclear. The CDR3 totals 13 residues. The V gene lost 4 bases and the J gene lost 12 bases, with 18 bases spanning the gap. Germline CDR1 is LNHDA and CDR2 is SQIVND (reference sequence). The DNA for the CDR3 is TGTGCCAGTAGTACCGCCATGGACGCGTCCGAGTACTTC. It encodes CASSTAMDASEYF.

The chain couples TRBV19 to TRBJ2-5, with D hard to call. Trimming took 0 bases from V and 7 from J, leaving 12 bases between them. Germline CDR1 and CDR2: LNHDA and SQIVND (reference sequence). This CDR3 spans 14 amino acids. CDR3 nucleotides: TGTGCCAGTAGTATAGATCTGAGGAGTGGGACCCAGTACTTC. This encodes CASSIDLRSGTQYF. Full variable domain (rest looked up from reference TRBV19 and TRBJ2-5): DGGITQSPKYLFRKEGQNVTLSCEQNLNHDAMYWYRQDPGQGLRLIYYSQIVNDFQKGDIAEGYSVSREKKESFPLTVTSAQKNPTAFYLCASSIDLRSGTQYFGPGTRLLVL.

This chain links TRBV18 with TRBJ1-1, with TRBD1 identical over 9 bases. The germline gives CDR1 KGHSH, CDR2 LQKENI. The CDR3 runs 15 residues. V was clipped by 4 bases and J by 3 bases; unmatched bases: 6. This chain's CDR3 is CASSLWTGEDTEAFF. In DNA, the CDR3 is TGTGCCAGCTCACTCTGGACAGGGGAGGACACTGAAGCTTTCTTT. Looking up the rest from reference TRBV18 and TRBJ1-1 gives the full variable domain: NAGVMQNPRHLVRRRGQEARLRCSPMKGHSHVYWYRQLPEEGLKFMVYLQKENIIDESGMPKERFSAEFPKEGPSILRIQQVVRGDSAAYFCASSLWTGEDTEAFFGQGTRLTVV.

V is TRBV6-9 and J is TRBJ1-2; D perhaps matches TRBD1 (5 bases). V was cut by 4 bases and J by 3 bases, with 15 bases left in between. The germline V gene has CDR1 MNHGY and CDR2 SVAAGI. The CDR3 is 15 amino acids. The CDR3 sequence is CASSSVGTRHYGYTF. DNA of the CDR3: TGTGCCAGCAGTTCTGTCGGGACGAGACACTATGGCTACACCTTC.

The V and J genes are TRBV28 and TRBJ2-7; D gene unclear. The V gene's germline CDR1 is MDHEN and CDR2 SYDVKM. V lost 5 bases and J 3 bases, leaving 14 bases between the germline ends. The CDR3 consists of 14 residues. CDR3 sequence (DNA): TGTGCCAGCAGTCCGCCCAATGGGGTCTACGAGCAGTACTTC. Residues: CASSPPNGVYEQYF.

The chain couples TRBV5-1 to TRBJ2-5, with unresolved D. V lost 2 bases, J lost 0 bases, and 2 bases lay in between. The CDR3 is made up of 12 amino acids. Germline V gene lookup returns CDR1 SGHRS and CDR2 YFSETQ. This chain's CDR3 is CASSFDQETQYF. The CDR3 bases are TGCGCCAGCAGCTTCGACCAAGAGACCCAGTACTTC.

The chain's CDR3 is CASSYGTFNYGYTF. The CDR3 nucleotides read TGTGCCAGCAGTTACGGGACATTCAACTATGGCTACACCTTC. The chain recombines TRBV6-5 with TRBJ1-2; D might be TRBD1 (6 bases). Trimming stripped 2 bases from V and 2 bases from J, with 9 bases between. The germline V gene encodes CDR1 MNHEY and CDR2 SVGAGI. The CDR3 consists of 14 residues.

V is TRBV28 and J is TRBJ2-7, with 7 bases lining up with TRBD2. There are 15 residues in the CDR3. The junction had 9 bases not matched to a gene; V was cut back by 6 bases and J by 1 base. Germline V gene sequence: CDR1 MDHEN, CDR2 SYDVKM. The CDR3 DNA reads as TGTGCCAGCAGGGAGTGGGGGGGGAAGTCCTACGAGCAGTACTTC. Protein sequence: CASREWGGKSYEQYF.

The J gene is TRBJ2-1, the V gene TRBV28; perhaps TRBD2 as D (6 bases). V gave up 6 bases and J gave up 2 bases, with 11 bases separating them. The CDR3 spans 14 residues. Looked up from germline, CDR1 is MDHEN and CDR2 is SYDVKM. The CDR3 here is CASSAAGPYNEQFF. The CDR3 DNA sequence: TGTGCCAGCAGCGCCGCGGGGCCCTACAATGAGCAGTTCTTC.

The chain employs TRBV7-2 and TRBJ2-2; no clear D. Germline CDR1 SGHTA, CDR2 FQGNSA. The CDR3 length is 14 residues. Trimming cost V 1 base and J 4 bases, with 7 bases left between them. In DNA form, the CDR3 reads TGTGCCAGCAGCTTAGTCGGTTCCACCGGGGAGCTGTTTTTT. Encoded protein: CASSLVGSTGELFF.

This rearrangement joins TRBV27 to TRBJ1-2, with 7 bases that match TRBD1. This CDR3 region has 15 residues. Trimming took 4 bases from V and 2 from J; bases not matched to a gene: 7. Germline values: CDR1 MNHEY, CDR2 SMNVEV (reference sequence). DNA of the CDR3: TGTGCCAGCAGTTGGAACGACAGGGCAAACTATGGCTACACCTTC. Its protein is CASSWNDRANYGYTF.

The rearrangement links TRBV29-1 to TRBJ1-2, with a weak D call TRBD1 (5 bases). V lost 5 bases and J 6 bases, leaving 13 bases between the germline ends. CDR1 SQVTM and CDR2 ANQGSEA come from the germline V gene. CDR3 length equals 12 residues. The CDR3 DNA sequence: TGCAGCGTTTCGTCGGGGCGAGATGGCTACACCTTC. Amino acid sequence: CSVSSGRDGYTF. The entire variable domain, with the rest obtained from reference TRBV29-1 and TRBJ1-2, is as follows: SAVISQKPSRDICQRGTSLTIQCQVDSQVTMMFWYRQQPGQSLTLIATANQGSEATYESGFVIDKFPISRPNLTFSTLTVSNMSPEDSSIYLCSVSSGRDGYTFGSGTRLTVV.

The rearrangement links TRBV19 to TRBJ2-6; 8 bases match TRBD1. Germline assignment: CDR1 LNHDA and CDR2 SQIVND (reference sequence). CDR3 length: 14 amino acids. After removal of 8 bases from V and 2 bases from J, the junction contained 2 bases not matched to a gene. The CDR3 nucleotides are TGTGCCAGTTCGACAGGGGCTGGGGCCAACGTCCTGACTTTC. This sequence encodes CASSTGAGANVLTF.

The rearrangement links TRBV25-1 to TRBJ1-1, with a possible D match to TRBD1 (5 bases). The V end lost 4 bases, the J end lost 5 bases, and 14 bases lay between the germline ends. Germline V gene data show CDR1 as MGHDK and CDR2 as SYGVNS. The CDR3 covers 14 residues. Written as DNA, the CDR3 is TGTGCCAGCAGTGCGATCAGGGACCGGACTGAAGCTTTCTTT. Translating it yields CASSAIRDRTEAFF.

The genes are TRBV27 and TRBJ1-5, with 7 positions matching TRBD1. Germline loops: CDR1 MNHEY, CDR2 SMNVEV (reference sequence). The CDR3 totals 14 residues. V shed 8 bases, J shed 5 bases, and the junction held 9 bases outside the gene matches. CDR3 amino acids: CASSTGQSHQPQHF. Here the CDR3 DNA reads TGTGCCAGCTCAACGGGACAGAGCCATCAGCCCCAGCATTTT.

The V and J genes are TRBV5-3 and TRBJ2-3; 8 bases are shared with TRBD1. TRBV5-3 is labeled an ORF, and its function is uncertain. The CDR3 contains 16 residues. After removal of 7 bases from V and 1 base from J, the junction contained 11 bases not matched to a gene. This chain's CDR3 is CARLEDRAARTDTQYF. CDR3 DNA sequence: TGTGCCAGACTCGAGGACAGGGCTGCCCGCACAGATACGCAGTATTTT.

The chain is built from TRBV28 and TRBJ2-1; 9 nucleotides match TRBD2. The CDR3 has 15 residues. Germline assignment: CDR1 MDHEN and CDR2 SYDVKM. The ends lost 3 bases at V and 8 bases at J; junction bases unmatched: 8. CDR3 residues: CASSFHAGGLYEQFF. The DNA for the CDR3 is TGTGCCAGCAGTTTCCATGCGGGGGGGTTGTATGAGCAGTTCTTC. Filled out from reference TRBV28 and TRBJ2-1, the complete variable domain reads DVKVTQSSRYLVKRTGEKVFLECVQDMDHENMFWYRQDPGLGLRLIYFSYDVKMKEKGDIPEGYSVSREKKERFSLILESASTNQTSMYLCASSFHAGGLYEQFFGPGTRLTVL.

The rearrangement joins TRBV5-6 to TRBJ1-5, with 7 bases lining up with TRBD1. Unmatched junction bases numbered 11, after V lost 4 bases and J lost 7 bases. The CDR3 consists of 15 residues. In germline, CDR1 is SGHDT, CDR2 YYEEEE. The CDR3 DNA follows: TGTGCCAGCAGCCGTAGACAGGGTCAGGGGCAGCCCCAGCATTTT. Amino acid sequence: CASSRRQGQGQPQHF.

The gene calls are TRBV7-3 and TRBJ2-7; D may correspond to TRBD1 or TRBD2 (6 bases each). V was shortened by 5 bases and J by 7 bases, with 18 bases between the two germline ends. This CDR3 region has 14 residues. Germline V lookup: CDR1 SGHTA, CDR2 FQGTGA. CDR3 sequence reads: CASSRLGGGLEQYF. The CDR3 nucleotides read TGTGCCAGCAGCCGCCTTGGAGGGGGGCTTGAGCAGTACTTC.

The chain recombines TRBV7-2 with TRBJ1-1, with a weak D call TRBD1 (5 bases). The CDR3 has 14 amino acids. Trimming removed 1 base at V and 8 bases at J, with 14 bases between. Germline V gene data show CDR1 as SGHTA and CDR2 as FQGNSA. This chain's CDR3 is CASSLDSGAYEAFF. The CDR3 nucleotides read TGTGCCAGCAGCTTAGATTCTGGGGCGTACGAAGCTTTCTTT.

This clone was recorded a few times. The rearrangement links TRBV4-2 to TRBJ1-2, with 9 bases lining up with TRBD1. The CDR3 sequence is 15 residues long. The trim removed 0 bases at V and 3 bases at J, leaving 2 bases unmatched. Germline V gene lookup returns CDR1 LGHNA and CDR2 YNFKEQ. In DNA, the CDR3 is TGTGCCAGCAGCCAAGATGGGGACAGGGACTATGGCTACACCTTC. This translates into CASSQDGDRDYGYTF.

The chain joins TRBV27 to TRBJ2-7; D remains unclear. The CDR3 contains 13 residues. Per germline, CDR1 MNHEY and CDR2 SMNVEV (reference sequence). V lost 6 bases to trimming and J lost 1 base, with 10 bases between them. DNA of the CDR3: TGTGCCAGCAGCTCTCCATATTCCTACGAGCAGTACTTC. This encodes CASSSPYSYEQYF.

This clone was counted only a few times. The CDR3 DNA reads as TGTGCCAGCATTCGGGACAGGTCGAACACCGGGGAGCTGTTTTTT. This codes for CASIRDRSNTGELFF. This chain joins TRBV2 and TRBJ2-2; 8 positions match TRBD1. The CDR3 loop spans 15 amino acids. Germline V gene lookup returns CDR1 SNHLY and CDR2 FYNNEI. After removal of 7 bases from V and 0 bases from J, the junction contained 4 bases not matched to a gene. The full variable domain, with the rest looked up from reference TRBV2 and TRBJ2-2, is EPEVTQTPSHQVTQMGQEVILRCVPISNHLYFYWYRQILGQKVEFLVSFYNNEISEKSEIFDDQFSVERPDGSNFTLKIRSTKLEDSAMYFCASIRDRSNTGELFFGEGSRLTVL.

The chain uses TRBV7-2 and TRBJ1-2; weak D call: TRBD1 (5 bases). CDR3 size: 16 residues. Trimming pared 5 bases from V and 0 bases from J, leaving 16 bases between. The V gene's germline CDR1 is SGHTA and CDR2 FQGNSA. Here the CDR3 DNA reads TGTGCCAGCAGCCCGTATATTCCAGGGCCTAACTATGGCTACACCTTC. Protein: CASSPYIPGPNYGYTF.

For the CDR3, the DNA is TGTGCCAGCTCACTCACCGGGACCCTGAACCAGCCCCAGCATTTT. Translating gives CASSLTGTLNQPQHF. This chain links TRBV28 with TRBJ1-5, with D possibly being TRBD1 (5 bases). Germline V gene lookup returns CDR1 MDHEN and CDR2 SYDVKM. V was pared by 8 bases and J by 7 bases, with 21 bases between. This CDR3 is 15 amino acids long.

The chain couples TRBV21-1 to TRBJ2-1; the D segment call TRBD2 is taken from the table without a DNA check. TRBV21-1 is designated a pseudogene. CDR3 length: 20 amino acids. CDR3 in DNA: TGTGCCAGCAGCACGAAAATAGCGATCTCCCCCGGGACTAGCCCCAATGAGCAGTTCTTC. Encoded protein: CASSTKIAISPGTSPNEQFF.